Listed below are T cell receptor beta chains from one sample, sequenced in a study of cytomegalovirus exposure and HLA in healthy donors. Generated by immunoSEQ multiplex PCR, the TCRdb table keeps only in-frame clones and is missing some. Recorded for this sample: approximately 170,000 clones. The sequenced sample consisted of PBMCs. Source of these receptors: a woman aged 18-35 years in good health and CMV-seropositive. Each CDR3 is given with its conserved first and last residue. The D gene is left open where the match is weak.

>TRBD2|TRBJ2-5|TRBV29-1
CSVGPAGGREETQYF
TGCAGCGTTGGACCGGCGGGGGGGCGGGAAGAGACCCAGTACTTC
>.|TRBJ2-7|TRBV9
CASSVGVSLSYEQYF
TGTGCCAGCAGCGTAGGAGTTAGTTTATCCTACGAGCAGTACTTC
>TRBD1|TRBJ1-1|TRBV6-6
CASSYLPGGSSSEAFF
TGTGCCAGCAGTTACCTCCCAGGGGGCTCTTCTTCTGAAGCTTTCTTT
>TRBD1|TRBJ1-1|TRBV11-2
CASSSGQGEWGMNTEAFF
TGTGCCAGCAGCTCCGGACAGGGAGAATGGGGGATGAACACTGAAGCTTTCTTT
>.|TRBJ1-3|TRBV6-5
CASSYSREGTIYF
TGTGCCAGCAGTTACTCGAGGGAGGGCACCATATATTTT
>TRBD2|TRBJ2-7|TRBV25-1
CASSPGGGARDEQYF
TGTGCCAGCAGCCCTGGCGGGGGGGCGAGGGACGAGCAGTACTTC
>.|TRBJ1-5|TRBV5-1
CASSLTGLSNQPQHF
TGCGCCAGCAGCTTGACAGGGTTGAGCAATCAGCCCCAGCATTTT
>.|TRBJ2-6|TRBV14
CASSQDRAFGANVLTF
TGTGCCAGCAGCCAAGACAGGGCTTTTGGGGCCAACGTCCTGACTTTC
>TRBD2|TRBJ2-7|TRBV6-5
CASTTTSGRYEQYF
TGTGCCAGCACGACTACTAGCGGGAGGTATGAGCAGTACTTC
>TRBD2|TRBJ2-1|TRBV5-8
CASSLGLAGGRNEQFF
TGTGCCAGCAGCTTGGGTCTAGCGGGAGGACGTAATGAGCAGTTCTTC
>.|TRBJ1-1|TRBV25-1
CASSTQKNTEAFF
TGTGCCAGCAGCACACAGAAGAACACTGAAGCTTTCTTT
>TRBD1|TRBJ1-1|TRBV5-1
CASSLGPGGSTEAFF
TGCGCCAGCAGCTTGGGTCCAGGGGGAAGCACTGAAGCTTTCTTT
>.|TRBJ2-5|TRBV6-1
CASSETRDTQETQYF
TGTGCCAGCAGTGAAACCAGGGACACTCAAGAGACCCAGTACTTC
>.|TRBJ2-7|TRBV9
CASSVEPDFGAYEQYF
TGTGCCAGCAGCGTAGAACCCGATTTCGGGGCCTACGAGCAGTACTTC
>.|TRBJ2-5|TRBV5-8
CASSFRLEAVETQYF
TGTGCCAGCAGCTTCCGGTTGGAGGCGGTAGAGACCCAGTACTTC
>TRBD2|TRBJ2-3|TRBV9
CASSARGLAGKDTQYF
TGTGCCAGCAGCGCCCGAGGACTAGCGGGGAAAGATACGCAGTATTTT
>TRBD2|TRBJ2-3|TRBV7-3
CASSLSGGARDTQYF
TGTGCCAGCAGTCTTAGCGGGGGGGCGCGAGATACGCAGTATTTT
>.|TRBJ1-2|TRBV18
CASSPRRENYGYTF
TGTGCCAGCTCACCAAGGAGGGAAAACTATGGCTACACCTTC
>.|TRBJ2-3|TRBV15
CAASRDSGSTADTQYF
TGTGCCGCCAGCAGAGACTCCGGGAGTACAGCAGATACGCAGTATTTT
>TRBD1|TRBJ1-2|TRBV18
CASSRGTGEGYTF
TGTGCCAGCTCACGGGGGACAGGGGAAGGCTACACCTTC
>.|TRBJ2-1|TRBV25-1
CATTLAAEQFF
TGTGCCACCACCCTGGCGGCTGAGCAGTTCTTC
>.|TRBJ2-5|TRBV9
CASSVATGGWETQYF
TGTGCCAGCAGCGTAGCGACCGGGGGTTGGGAGACCCAGTACTTC
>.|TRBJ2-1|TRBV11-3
CASSLDRVSGEQFF
TGTGCCAGCAGCTTAGATCGGGTAAGCGGGGAGCAGTTCTTC
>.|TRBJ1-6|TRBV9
CASSRGDNSPLHF
TGTGCCAGCAGCCGGGGGGATAATTCACCCCTCCACTTT
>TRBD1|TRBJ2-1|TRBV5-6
CASSLSYGQGVVDEQFF
TGTGCCAGCAGCTTATCATATGGACAGGGAGTCGTCGATGAGCAGTTCTTC
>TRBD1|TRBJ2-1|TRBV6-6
CASSPRDRGRDEQFF
TGTGCCAGCAGCCCCCGGGACAGGGGGCGAGATGAGCAGTTCTTC
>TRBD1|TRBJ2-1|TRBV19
CASSILIGTGANEQFF
TGTGCCAGTAGTATACTCATTGGGACAGGGGCCAATGAGCAGTTCTTC
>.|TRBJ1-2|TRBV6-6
CASSSGAHNYGYTF
TGTGCCAGCAGTTCAGGGGCCCATAACTATGGCTACACCTTC
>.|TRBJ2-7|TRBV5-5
CASSYTDIPSYEQYF
TGTGCCAGCAGCTACACAGACATCCCGTCCTACGAGCAGTACTTC
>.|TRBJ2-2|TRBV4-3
CASSLGLASNTGELFF
TGCGCCAGCAGCCTGGGACTCGCATCGAACACCGGGGAGCTGTTTTTT
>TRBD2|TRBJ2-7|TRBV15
CATSNKSSGFYEQYF
TGTGCCACCAGCAATAAGTCTAGCGGGTTTTACGAGCAGTACTTC